The present T cell receptor beta chain was sequenced within a study of cytomegalovirus exposure and HLA in healthy donors. The donors were members of the validation cohort, which comprised about 120 subjects and was separate from the first cohort of 666 subjects. Findings and limits, study-wide: It was confirmed in vitro that a few of the CMV-associated chains were specific for CMV antigens. A list of approximately 150 TCR beta chains associated with cytomegalovirus was given.

Repertoires were generated with immunoSEQ multiplex PCR, while TCRdb's copy carries only in-frame clones and drops some. The sample includes approximately 60,000 clones, around 90% of them seen just once. In the case of this clone: Antigen: not known.

V lost 10 bases to trimming and J lost 4 bases; unmatched junction nucleotides: 8. The CDR3 sequence is 14 residues long. Germline V gene data show CDR1 as MNHNS and CDR2 as SASEGT. The genes are TRBV6-1 and TRBJ2-2; TRBD1 matches at 8 bases. The source material was PBMCs. The TCR was taken from a man aged 18-30 years in good health and CMV-seronegative. CDR3 in amino acids: CAIRQGYFTGELFF. For the CDR3, the DNA is TGTGCCATCCGACAGGGGTATTTCACCGGGGAGCTGTTTTTT.